Below, 5 T cell receptor beta chains from the same sample are listed, as sequenced in a study of OX40 agonist ivuxolimab in advanced cancers. The protocol was immunoSEQ multiplex PCR, while the TCRdb copy is restricted to in-frame clones and leaves out a portion. Of around 15,000 clones listed, about 81% are singletons. The sample here was CD4+ or CD8+ T cells sorted from blood, taken in a trial of the OX40 agonist ivuxolimab. The receptor set was obtained from an adult with an advanced solid tumor such as melanoma, head and neck, liver or kidney cancer.

The CDR3 sequence is CASSDSSYEQYF. The CDR3 DNA sequence: TGTGCCAGCAGCGATAGCTCCTACGAGCAGTACTTC. The V call is TRBV7-8, the J call TRBJ2-7; D remains unclear. The V end was cut by 5 bases, the J end by 0 bases, with 5 bases between. The CDR3 loop spans 12 amino acids. Germline V gene sequence: CDR1 SGHVS, CDR2 FQNEAQ.

V and J are TRBV5-1 and TRBJ2-5; 9 bases are a match to TRBD2. Germline V gene data show CDR1 as SGHRS and CDR2 as YFSETQ. The CDR3 consists of 16 residues. V lost 0 bases to trimming and J lost 2 bases; unmatched junction nucleotides: 5. Here the CDR3 DNA reads TGCGCCAGCAGCTTGGCCGGGACTAGCAAACAAGAGACCCAGTACTTC. Translating gives CASSLAGTSKQETQYF.

This chain links TRBV19 with TRBJ1-1; 10 bases are a match to TRBD1. The germline CDR1 and CDR2 sequences are LNHDA and SQIVND (reference sequence). With V trimmed by 2 bases and J by 1 base, 7 bases remained unmatched. The CDR3 contains 17 residues. The CDR3 is CASSIMGQGSANTEAFF. The CDR3 DNA is TGTGCCAGTAGTATAATGGGACAGGGGTCGGCGAACACTGAAGCTTTCTTT.

V is TRBV9 and J is TRBJ2-5; 7 positions agree with TRBD2. The last part of the DNA fits TRBJ2-7 better; the J call may be wrong. This CDR3 contains 15 residues. Germline V gene sequence: CDR1 SGDLS, CDR2 YYNGEE. Written as DNA, the CDR3 is TGTGCCAGCAGCGGAAGGGTTACGGGGGGCTACGAGCAGTACTTC. Encoded protein: CASSGRVTGGYEQYF.

This chain uses TRBV7-8 with TRBJ1-3, with a possible D match to TRBD1 (6 bases). Trimming cost V 5 bases and J 0 bases, with 11 bases left between them. CDR1 is SGHVS and CDR2 is FQNEAQ in the germline V gene. The CDR3 covers 15 residues. The CDR3 is CASSNGQSSGNTIYF. The DNA of the CDR3 is TGTGCCAGCAGCAATGGACAGAGCTCTGGAAACACCATATATTTT.